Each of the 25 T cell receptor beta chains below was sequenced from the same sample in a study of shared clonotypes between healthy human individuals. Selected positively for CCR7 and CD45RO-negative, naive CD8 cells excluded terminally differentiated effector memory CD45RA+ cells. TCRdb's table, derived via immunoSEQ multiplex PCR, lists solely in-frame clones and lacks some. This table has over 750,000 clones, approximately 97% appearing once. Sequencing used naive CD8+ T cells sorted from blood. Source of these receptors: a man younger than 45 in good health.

The CDR3 DNA follows: TGTGCCAGCAGGGGACAGGGGGCCTACGAGCAGTACTTC. This translates into CASRGQGAYEQYF. The chain combines TRBV14 with TRBJ2-7; 11 nucleotides agree with TRBD1. This CDR3 spans 13 amino acids. Looked up from germline, CDR1 is SGHDN and CDR2 is FVKESK. J was trimmed by 2 bases and V by 6 bases; bases with no gene match: 0. The entire variable domain, with the rest obtained from reference TRBV14 and TRBJ2-7, is as follows: EAGVTQFPSHSVIEKGQTVTLRCDPISGHDNLYWYRRVMGKEIKFLLHFVKESKQDESGMPNNRFLAERTGGTYSTLKVQPAELEDSGVYFCASRGQGAYEQYFGPGTRLTVT.

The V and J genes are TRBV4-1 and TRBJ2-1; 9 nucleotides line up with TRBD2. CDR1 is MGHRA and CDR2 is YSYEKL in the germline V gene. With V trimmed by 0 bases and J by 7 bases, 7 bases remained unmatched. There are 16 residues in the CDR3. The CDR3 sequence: CASSQDPAGGGNEQFF. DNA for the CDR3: TGCGCCAGCAGCCAAGACCCAGCGGGAGGAGGAAATGAGCAGTTCTTC.

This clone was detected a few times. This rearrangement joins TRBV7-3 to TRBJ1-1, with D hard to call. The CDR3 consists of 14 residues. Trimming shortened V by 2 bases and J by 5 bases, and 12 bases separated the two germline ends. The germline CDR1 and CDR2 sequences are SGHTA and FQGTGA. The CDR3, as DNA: TGTGCCAGCAGCTTAGTCGGGAGTGATACTGAAGCTTTCTTT. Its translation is CASSLVGSDTEAFF.

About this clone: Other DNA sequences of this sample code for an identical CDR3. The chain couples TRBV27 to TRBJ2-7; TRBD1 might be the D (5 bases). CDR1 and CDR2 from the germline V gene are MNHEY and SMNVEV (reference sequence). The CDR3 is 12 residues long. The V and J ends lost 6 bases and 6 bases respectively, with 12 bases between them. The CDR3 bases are TGTGCCAGCAGCTTGGTGGGGCGCGAGCAGTACTTC. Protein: CASSLVGREQYF.

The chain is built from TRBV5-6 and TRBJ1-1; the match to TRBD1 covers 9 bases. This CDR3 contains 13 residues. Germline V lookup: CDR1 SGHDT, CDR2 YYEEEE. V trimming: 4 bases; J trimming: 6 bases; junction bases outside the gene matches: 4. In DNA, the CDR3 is TGTGCCAGCAGCCAGGACAGGGGTGCTGAAGCTTTCTTT. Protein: CASSQDRGAEAFF.

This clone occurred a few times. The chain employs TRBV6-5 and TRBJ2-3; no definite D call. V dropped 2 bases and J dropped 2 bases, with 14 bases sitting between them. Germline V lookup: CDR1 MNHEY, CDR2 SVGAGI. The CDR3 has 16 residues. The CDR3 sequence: CASSYVLLGNTDTQYF. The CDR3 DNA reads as TGTGCCAGCAGTTACGTTCTCCTAGGTAACACAGATACGCAGTATTTT.

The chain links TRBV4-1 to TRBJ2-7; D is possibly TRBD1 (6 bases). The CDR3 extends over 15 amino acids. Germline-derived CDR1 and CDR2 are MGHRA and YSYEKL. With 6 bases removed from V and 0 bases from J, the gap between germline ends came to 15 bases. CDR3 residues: CASRYHTDSSYEQYF. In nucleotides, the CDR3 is TGCGCCAGCAGATACCATACGGACAGCTCCTACGAGCAGTACTTC.

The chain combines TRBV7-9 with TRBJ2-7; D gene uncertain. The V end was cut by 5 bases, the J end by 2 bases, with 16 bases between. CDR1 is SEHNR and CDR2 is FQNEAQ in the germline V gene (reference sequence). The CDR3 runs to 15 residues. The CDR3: CASSPDARQAYEQYF. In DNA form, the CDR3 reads TGTGCCAGCAGCCCGGATGCGCGACAAGCCTACGAGCAGTACTTC.

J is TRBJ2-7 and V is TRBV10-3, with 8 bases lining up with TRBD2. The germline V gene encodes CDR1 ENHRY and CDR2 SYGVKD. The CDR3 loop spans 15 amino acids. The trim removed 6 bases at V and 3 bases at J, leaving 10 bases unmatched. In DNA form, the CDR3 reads TGTGCCATCAGCCCGAATAGCGGGACCTACTACGAGCAGTACTTC. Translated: CAISPNSGTYYEQYF.

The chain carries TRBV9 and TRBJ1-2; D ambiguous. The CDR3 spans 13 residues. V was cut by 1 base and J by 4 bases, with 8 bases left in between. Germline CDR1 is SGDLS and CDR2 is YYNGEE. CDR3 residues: CASSVRGSYGYTF. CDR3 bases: TGTGCCAGCAGCGTACGGGGTAGCTATGGCTACACCTTC.

This CDR3 reads CASSLTSATTDTQYF. The CDR3 nucleotides are TGTGCCAGCAGCTTGACTAGCGCAACCACAGATACGCAGTATTTT. This sequence joins TRBV7-9 and TRBJ2-3, with 8 bases fitting TRBD2. Germline CDR1 is SEHNR and CDR2 is FQNEAQ (reference sequence). The V and J ends lost 3 bases and 2 bases, in that order; junction bases with no gene match: 4. The CDR3 spans 15 residues.

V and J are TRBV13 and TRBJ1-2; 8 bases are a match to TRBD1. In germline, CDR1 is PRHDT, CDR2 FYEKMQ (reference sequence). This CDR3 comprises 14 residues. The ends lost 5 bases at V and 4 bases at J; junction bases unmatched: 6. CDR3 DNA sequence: TGTGCCAGCAGCCCAGGGGGCTGGGTCTATGGCTACACCTTC. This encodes CASSPGGWVYGYTF. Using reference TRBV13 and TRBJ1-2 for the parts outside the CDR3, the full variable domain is AAGVIQSPRHLIKEKRETATLKCYPIPRHDTVYWYQQGPGQDPQFLISFYEKMQSDKGSIPDRFSAQQFSDYHSELNMSSLELGDSALYFCASSPGGWVYGYTFGSGTRLTVV.

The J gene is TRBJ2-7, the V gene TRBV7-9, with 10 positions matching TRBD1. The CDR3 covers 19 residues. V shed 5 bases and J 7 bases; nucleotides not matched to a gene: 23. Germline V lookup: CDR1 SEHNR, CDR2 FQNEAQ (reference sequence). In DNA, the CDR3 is TGTGCCAGCAGCCAAGGGACAGGGGTCTCCCGAAAACAGAAAGGGGAGCAGTACTTC. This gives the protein CASSQGTGVSRKQKGEQYF.

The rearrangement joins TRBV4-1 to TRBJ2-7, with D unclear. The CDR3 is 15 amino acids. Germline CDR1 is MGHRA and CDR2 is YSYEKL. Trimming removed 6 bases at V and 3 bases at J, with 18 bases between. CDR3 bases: TGCGCCAGCAGGACTTTACCGGAATATAACTACGAGCAGTACTTC. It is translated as CASRTLPEYNYEQYF.

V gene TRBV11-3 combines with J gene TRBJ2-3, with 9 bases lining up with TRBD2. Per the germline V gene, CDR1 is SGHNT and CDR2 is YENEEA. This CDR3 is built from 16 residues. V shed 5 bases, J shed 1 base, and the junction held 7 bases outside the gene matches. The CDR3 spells CASSPRTSEGTDTQYF. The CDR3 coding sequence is TGTGCCAGCAGCCCCCGGACTAGCGAGGGCACAGATACGCAGTATTTT.

CDR3 in amino acids: CASSLGTLAGVDEQYF. CDR3 DNA: TGTGCCAGCAGCTTGGGGACCCTAGCGGGAGTTGACGAGCAGTACTTC. The J gene is TRBJ2-7, the V gene TRBV7-2; TRBD2 matches 10 bases. The V gene's germline CDR1 is SGHTA and CDR2 FQGNSA. V lost 3 bases to trimming and J lost 5 bases; unmatched junction nucleotides: 10. The CDR3 is made up of 16 amino acids.

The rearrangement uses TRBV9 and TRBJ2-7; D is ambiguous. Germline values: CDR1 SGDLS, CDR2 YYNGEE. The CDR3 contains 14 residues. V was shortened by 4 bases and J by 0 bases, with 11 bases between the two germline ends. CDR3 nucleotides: TGTGCCAGCAGCACAAGTGATGGCTCCTACGAGCAGTACTTC. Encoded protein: CASSTSDGSYEQYF.

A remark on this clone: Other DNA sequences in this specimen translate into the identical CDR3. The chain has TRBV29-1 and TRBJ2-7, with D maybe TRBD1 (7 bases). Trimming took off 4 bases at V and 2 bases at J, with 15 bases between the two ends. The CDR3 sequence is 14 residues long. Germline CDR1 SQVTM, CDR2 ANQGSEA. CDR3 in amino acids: CSVGRAGGTYEQYF. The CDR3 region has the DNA TGCAGCGTTGGCCGGGCAGGGGGGACCTACGAGCAGTACTTC.

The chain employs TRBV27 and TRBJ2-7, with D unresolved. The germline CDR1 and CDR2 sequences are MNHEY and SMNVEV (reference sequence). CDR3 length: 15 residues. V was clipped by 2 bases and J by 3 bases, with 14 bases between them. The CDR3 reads CASSLAPGPYYEQYF. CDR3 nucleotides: TGTGCCAGCAGTTTAGCTCCGGGCCCCTACTACGAGCAGTACTTC.

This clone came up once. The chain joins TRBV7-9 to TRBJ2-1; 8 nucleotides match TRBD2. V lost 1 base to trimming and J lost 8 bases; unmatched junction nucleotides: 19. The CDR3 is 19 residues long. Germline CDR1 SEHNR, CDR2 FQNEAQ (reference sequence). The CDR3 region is CASSLGPGTGLAVVDEQFF. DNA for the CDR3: TGTGCCAGCAGCTTAGGTCCAGGAACAGGACTAGCAGTCGTGGATGAGCAGTTCTTC.

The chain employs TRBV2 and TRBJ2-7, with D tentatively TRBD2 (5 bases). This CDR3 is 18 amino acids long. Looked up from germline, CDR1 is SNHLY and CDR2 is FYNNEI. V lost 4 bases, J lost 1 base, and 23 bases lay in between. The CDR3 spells CASSGERTKSLPSYEQYF. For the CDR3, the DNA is TGTGCCAGCAGTGGGGAGCGGACCAAGTCCCTGCCTTCCTACGAGCAGTACTTC.

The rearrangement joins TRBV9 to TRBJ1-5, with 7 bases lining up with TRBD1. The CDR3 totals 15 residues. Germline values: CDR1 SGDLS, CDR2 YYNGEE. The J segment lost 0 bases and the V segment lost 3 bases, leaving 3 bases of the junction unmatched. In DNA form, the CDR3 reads TGTGCCAGCAGCGCAGGGACAGCTAGCAATCAGCCCCAGCATTTT. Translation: CASSAGTASNQPQHF. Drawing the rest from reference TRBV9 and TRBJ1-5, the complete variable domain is DSGVTQTPKHLITATGQRVTLRCSPRSGDLSVYWYQQSLDQGLQFLIQYYNGEERAKGNILERFSAQQFPDLHSELNLSSLELGDSALYFCASSAGTASNQPQHFGDGTRLSIL.

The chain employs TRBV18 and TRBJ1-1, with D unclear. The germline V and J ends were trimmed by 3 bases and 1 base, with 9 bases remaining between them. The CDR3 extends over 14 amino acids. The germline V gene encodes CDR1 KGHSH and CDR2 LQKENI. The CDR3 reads CASSPGRQNTEAFF. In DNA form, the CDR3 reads TGTGCCAGCTCACCCGGACGGCAGAACACTGAAGCTTTCTTT.

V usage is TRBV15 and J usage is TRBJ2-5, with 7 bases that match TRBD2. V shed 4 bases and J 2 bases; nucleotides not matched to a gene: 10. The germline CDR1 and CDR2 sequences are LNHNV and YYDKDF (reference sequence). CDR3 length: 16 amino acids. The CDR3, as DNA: TGTGCCACCAGCACCCTAACTAGCGTCGAGCAAGAGACCCAGTACTTC. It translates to CATSTLTSVEQETQYF.

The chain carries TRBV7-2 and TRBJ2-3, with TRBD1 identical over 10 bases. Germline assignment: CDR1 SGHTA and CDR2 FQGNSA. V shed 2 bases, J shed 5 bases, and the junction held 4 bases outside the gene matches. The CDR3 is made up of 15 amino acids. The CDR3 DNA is TGTGCCAGCAGCTTAAGCGGGACAGGGGTAGATACGCAGTATTTT. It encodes CASSLSGTGVDTQYF.